These 2 T cell receptor beta chains share one sample of origin, sequenced in a study of radiation and T cells in renal cell carcinoma. Time point meaning: blood 4 weeks post-SBRT, at nephrectomy. Documented treatment: 15 Gy SBRT to primary tumor, nephrectomy 4 weeks later. The table came from immunoSEQ multiplex PCR; TCRdb's copy has only in-frame clones and leaves some out. Counted here are fewer than 200,000 clones, 88% occurring once; the ten biggest clones make up approximately 10%. The sample in question was blood, obtained from a patient whose treatment included radiotherapy and nephrectomy. These receptors all come from a woman aged 45-65 years with renal cell carcinoma.

CDR3 coding DNA: TGTGCCAGCAGCGCTTGGGACTCCAACACCGGGGAGCTGTTTTTT. Its protein product is CASSAWDSNTGELFF. The J gene is TRBJ2-2, the V gene TRBV9; TRBD2 might be the D (6 bases). This CDR3 contains 15 residues. Between the trimmed V and J ends, which lost 3 bases and 2 bases, there was a span of 11 bases. The V gene's germline CDR1 is SGDLS and CDR2 YYNGEE.

The V and J genes are TRBV6-5 and TRBJ1-3; TRBD1 matches 9 bases. V lost 6 bases to trimming and J lost 0 bases; unmatched junction nucleotides: 3. In germline, CDR1 is MNHEY, CDR2 SVGAGI. The CDR3 is 15 amino acids. The CDR3 reads CASRGQGLSGNTIYF. The CDR3 region has the DNA TGTGCCAGCAGGGGACAGGGCCTCTCTGGAAACACCATATATTTT.